The rows below give T cell receptor beta chains drawn from one sample of a study of identical twins. TCRdb fed the 5' RACE reads into MiXCR, producing one record per CDR3 protein. In the table there are roughly 690,000 distinct CDR3 sequences, approximately 6.1% of which are singletons. Material for sequencing was naive T cells sorted from blood. The receptor source for this set is a man aged 18 to 29 in good health. CDR3s include the opening cysteine and the closing phenylalanine or tryptophan. A D gene is named only where the DNA matches it firmly. For some rows the clone size is stated as once, few or many, or as a class when expanded; others skip it.

j_call clone_size v_call d_call cdr3_nt cdr3_aa
TRBJ2-4 few TRBV4-2 NA TGTGCCAGCAGCCAAGATTGGTCGGGTAGCGGAAACATTCAGTACTTC CASSQDWSGSGNIQYF
TRBJ2-1 many TRBV6-2/TRBV6-3 NA TGTGCCAGCAGTTACGAGCGTTACAATGAGCAGTTCTTC CASSYERYNEQFF
TRBJ1-1 NA TRBV7-8 NA TGTGCCAGCAGCTTAGCGATTGGGGTGGCGGCGACTGAAGCTTTCTTT CASSLAIGVAATEAFF
TRBJ2-2 few TRBV7-2 TRBD2 TGTGCCAGCAGTCCCAGGACTAGGTCCGGGGAGCTGTTTTTT CASSPRTRSGELFF
TRBJ2-3 many TRBV10-3 NA TGTGCCTCCCGGGACATCAAGGATACGCAGTATTTT CASRDIKDTQYF
TRBJ2-1 few TRBV3-1 NA TGTGCCAGCAGCCAAGAATTGGGGGGGGCCAGCTCCTACAATGAGCAGTTCTTC CASSQELGGASSYNEQFF
TRBJ2-1 many TRBV5-1 TRBD1 TGCGCCAGCAGCACCGGACAGGGGGTCAATGAGCAGTTCTTC CASSTGQGVNEQFF
TRBJ2-1 many TRBV29-1 NA TGCAGCGTTGAAGGGAGCCAGGCCTTGAGGTCCTACAATGAGCAGTTCTTC CSVEGSQALRSYNEQFF
TRBJ2-3 NA TRBV4-1 NA TGCGCCAGCAGCACGTCGGCCCCTGACCGGGACAACCCCACAGATACGCAGTATTTT CASSTSAPDRDNPTDTQYF
TRBJ2-1 many TRBV5-1 NA TGCGCCAGCCGGAGCACTCCTAGCTCCTACAATGAGCAGTTCTTC CASRSTPSSYNEQFF
TRBJ1-2 many TRBV5-1 NA TGCGCCAGCAGCTCCGGGACTAACTATGGCTACACCTTC CASSSGTNYGYTF
TRBJ2-2 many TRBV12-3/TRBV12-4 NA TGTGCCAGCAGTCTGCAGGGGCTGGGTCTTTCCGGGGAGCTGTTTTTT CASSLQGLGLSGELFF
TRBJ2-3 NA TRBV10-3 TRBD1 TGTGCCATCAGTGATGACAGGGGAGCAGATACGCAGTATTTT CAISDDRGADTQYF
TRBJ1-5 few TRBV20-1 NA TGCAGTGGGGGATCAAGCAATCAGCCCCAGCATTTT CSGGSSNQPQHF
TRBJ1-2 many TRBV5-1 NA TGCGCCAGCAGCCAAGGACAAAACTCCTATGGCTACACCTTC CASSQGQNSYGYTF
TRBJ2-7 many TRBV7-9 NA TGTGCCAGCAGCTCCTCGGTGGGAGCCTCCTACGAGCAGTACTTC CASSSSVGASYEQYF
TRBJ2-3 NA TRBV20-1 TRBD2 TGCAGTGCTAGCCCACAAGGACTAGCGGGAGTTACAGATACGCAGTATTTT CSASPQGLAGVTDTQYF
TRBJ1-2 many TRBV28 NA TGTGCCAGCAGTTTATGGGGGGAGAGGAATGGCTACACCTTC CASSLWGERNGYTF
TRBJ2-3 NA TRBV6-4 NA TGTGCCAGCAGTGAAGGTGTTGGCAGGGGCACAGATACGCAGTATTTT CASSEGVGRGTDTQYF
TRBJ2-3 many TRBV7-2 TRBD2 TGTGCCAGCAGCTTAGCCCTTGCAGCGGGAGGTCCAGATACGCAGTATTTT CASSLALAAGGPDTQYF
TRBJ2-5 few TRBV7-8 TRBD2 TGTGCCAGCAGCTTAATAGCGGGAAGGTACCAAGAGACCCAGTACTTC CASSLIAGRYQETQYF
TRBJ2-6 NA TRBV20-1 TRBD1 TGCAGTGCTAAGACAGGGGGCGACTCAACTGGGGCCAACGTCCTGACTTTC CSAKTGGDSTGANVLTF
TRBJ2-4 NA TRBV28 TRBD1 TGTGCCAGCAGTGTACAGGACAGGTCTCAGTACTTC CASSVQDRSQYF
TRBJ2-1 few TRBV7-9 TRBD2 TGTGCCAGCAGCCCGCCGGGACTAGGAACGGGTGAGCAGTTCTTC CASSPPGLGTGEQFF
TRBJ2-1 many TRBV29-1 TRBD2 TGCAGCGTAGGGACTAGCGGGAGTAGCAGGGAGCAGTTCTTC CSVGTSGSSREQFF
TRBJ1-6 many TRBV20-1 NA TGCAGTGCTATTCCCGCGGAGACCTATAATTCACCCCTCCACTTT CSAIPAETYNSPLHF
TRBJ1-1 many TRBV6-4 NA TGTGCCAGCAAAACGGGGGGGGAAACTTTCTTT CASKTGGETFF
TRBJ2-3 many TRBV7-6 TRBD2 TGTGCCAGCGGGGTAGCGGGAGAGGCAGATACGCAGTATTTT CASGVAGEADTQYF
TRBJ2-3 few TRBV4-1 NA TGCGCCAGCAGCCAAGTTCCCCTAGTCGGAGATACGCAGTATTTT CASSQVPLVGDTQYF
TRBJ1-5 many TRBV6-1 NA TGTGCCAGCAGTGACCCGAACAGGCACAATCAGCCCCAGCATTTT CASSDPNRHNQPQHF
TRBJ1-5 NA TRBV4-1 NA TGCGCCAGCAGCTCGGTTGGCAATCAGCCCCAGCATTTT CASSSVGNQPQHF
TRBJ2-1 many TRBV9 NA TGTGCCAGCAGCGTATCAGTAATCAATGAGCAGTTCTTC CASSVSVINEQFF
TRBJ1-3 few TRBV12-3/TRBV12-4 NA TGTGCCAGCACTCACAGGGTTGAAGGAAACACCATATATTTT CASTHRVEGNTIYF
TRBJ2-2 many TRBV29-1 NA TGCAGCGTTGCCTCGGGGGCGCTTGGCACCGGGGAGCTGTTTTTT CSVASGALGTGELFF
TRBJ1-1 many TRBV9 NA TGTGCCAGCAGCGGTGGGGTGTACACTGAAGCTTTCTTT CASSGGVYTEAFF
TRBJ2-5 few TRBV15 NA TGTGCCACCAGCAGAGAAGATCAAGAGACCCAGTACTTC CATSREDQETQYF
TRBJ1-1 NA TRBV14 NA TGTGCCAGCAGCCGAGTGGAAGTCTACACTGAAGCTTTCTTT CASSRVEVYTEAFF
TRBJ2-2 many TRBV4-3 NA TGCGCCAGCAGGGCCACCGGGGAGCTGTTTTTT CASRATGELFF
TRBJ2-3 many TRBV6-5 TRBD2 TGTGCCAGCAGTTACAAATCCCACCTAGCGGGAGGGACAGATACGCAGTATTTT CASSYKSHLAGGTDTQYF
TRBJ2-7 NA TRBV30 TRBD1 TGTGCCTGGAGCGCCGGGACAGTGACCTACGAGCAGTACTTC CAWSAGTVTYEQYF
TRBJ2-7 many TRBV20-1 TRBD1 TGCAGTGCTTCGGGGACAGGCACCGCCGAGCAGTACTTC CSASGTGTAEQYF
TRBJ1-3 few TRBV19 NA TGTGCCAGTAGTGGACCACCCAGCTCTGGAAACACCATATATTTT CASSGPPSSGNTIYF
TRBJ2-5 few TRBV28 TRBD2 TGTGCCAGCACCCCTATTCTCCACGGGAGGCAAGAGACCCAGTACTTC CASTPILHGRQETQYF
TRBJ2-3 few TRBV30 TRBD2 TGTGCCTGGAGTGTACTACGGGACTACCTAAATACGCAGTATTTT CAWSVLRDYLNTQYF
TRBJ2-1 many TRBV28 NA TGTGCCAGCAGTTCAAGGGTGGTCCCGTACAATGAGCAGTTCTTC CASSSRVVPYNEQFF
TRBJ2-7 few TRBV20-1 NA TGCAGTGCTACCCGGGACTCTCGCTACGAGCAGTACTTC CSATRDSRYEQYF
TRBJ2-2 few TRBV28 TRBD2 TGTGCCAGCAGTTTCGGCGCGGGAGGAACAGGAGTCCCCGGGGAGCTGTTTTTT CASSFGAGGTGVPGELFF
TRBJ2-1 many TRBV10-3 TRBD2 TGTGCCATCAGTGCGCTAGCGGACGACAATGAGCAGTTCTTC CAISALADDNEQFF
TRBJ1-5 many TRBV15 TRBD1 TGTGCCACAAGGACAGGGTTTAGCAATCAGCCCCAGCATTTT CATRTGFSNQPQHF
TRBJ2-1 NA TRBV7-9 TRBD2 TGTGCCAGCAGCTTCGGGACTAGAGTCAATGAGCAGTTCTTC CASSFGTRVNEQFF
TRBJ2-1 few TRBV11-2 TRBD2 TGTGCCAGCAGCTCGACCGGGACTAGCGGGAACTATGAGCAGTTCTTC CASSSTGTSGNYEQFF
TRBJ2-5 many TRBV6-5 TRBD2 TGTGCCAGCAGTTCTAGCAGTACTAGCGCACAAGAGACCCAGTACTTC CASSSSSTSAQETQYF
TRBJ1-1 many TRBV12-3/TRBV12-4 NA TGTGCCAGCAGTCCCCAGGGATCGAACACTGAAGCTTTCTTT CASSPQGSNTEAFF
TRBJ2-7 many TRBV15 NA TGTGCCACCAGCACTGACTCTGGACGGGTCGAGCAGTACTTC CATSTDSGRVEQYF